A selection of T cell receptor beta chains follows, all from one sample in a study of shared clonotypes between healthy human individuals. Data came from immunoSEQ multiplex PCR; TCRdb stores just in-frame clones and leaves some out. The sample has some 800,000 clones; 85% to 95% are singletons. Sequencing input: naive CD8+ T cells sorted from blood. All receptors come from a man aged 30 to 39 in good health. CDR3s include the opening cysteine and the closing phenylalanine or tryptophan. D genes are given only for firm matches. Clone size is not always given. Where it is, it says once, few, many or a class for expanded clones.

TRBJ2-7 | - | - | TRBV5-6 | CASSSLFRSYEQYF | TGTGCCAGCAGCTCGTTATTCAGGTCCTACGAGCAGTACTTC
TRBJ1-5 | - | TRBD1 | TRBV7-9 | CASSLGTGSLGYNQPQHF | TGTGCCAGCAGCTTAGGGACAGGGTCCCTAGGGTACAATCAGCCCCAGCATTTT
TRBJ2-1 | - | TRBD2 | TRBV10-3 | CATKLTSGRPTVSYNEQFF | TGTGCCACGAAGCTGACTAGCGGGAGGCCCACGGTCTCCTACAATGAGCAGTTCTTC
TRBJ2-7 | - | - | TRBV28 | CASSLGGSSYEQYF | TGTGCCAGCAGTTTAGGCGGCAGCTCCTACGAGCAGTACTTC
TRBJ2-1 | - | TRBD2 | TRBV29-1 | CSVYGLAGARYNEQFF | TGCAGCGTTTATGGACTAGCGGGAGCTCGCTACAATGAGCAGTTCTTC
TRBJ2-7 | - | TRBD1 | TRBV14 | CASSQVDRSSYEQYF | TGTGCCAGCAGCCAAGTGGACAGGTCCTCCTACGAGCAGTACTTC
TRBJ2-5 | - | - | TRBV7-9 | CASSYHPEWLNHQETQYF | TGTGCCAGCAGCTATCACCCAGAATGGTTGAACCACCAAGAGACCCAGTACTTC
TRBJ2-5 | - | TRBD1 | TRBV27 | CASSQDRGSQETQYF | TGTGCCAGCAGTCAGGACAGGGGCTCTCAAGAGACCCAGTACTTC
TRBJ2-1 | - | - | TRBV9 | CASSVAKVALGLDEQFF | TGTGCCAGCAGCGTAGCCAAAGTCGCACTGGGACTCGATGAGCAGTTCTTC
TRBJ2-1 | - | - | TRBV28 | CASSLVLAASSYNEQFF | TGTGCCAGCAGTTTGGTACTAGCAGCCAGCTCCTACAATGAGCAGTTCTTC
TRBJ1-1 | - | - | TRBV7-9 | CASSLDSRAAFF | TGTGCCAGCAGCTTGGATTCACGGGCCGCTTTCTTT
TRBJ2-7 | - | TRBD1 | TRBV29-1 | CSVLDRGHGRRTYEQYF | TGCAGCGTCCTAGACAGGGGGCACGGGAGGCGCACCTACGAGCAGTACTTC
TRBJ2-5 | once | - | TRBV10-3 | CAISEGQGVETQYF | TGTGCCATCAGTGAAGGCCAGGGAGTCGAGACCCAGTACTTC
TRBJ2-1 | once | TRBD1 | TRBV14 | CASQLRTGDQTEQFF | TGTGCCAGCCAACTCCGGACAGGGGACCAAACTGAGCAGTTCTTC
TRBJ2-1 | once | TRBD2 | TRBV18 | CASSRLAPSSYNEQFF | TGTGCCAGCTCAAGACTAGCGCCCTCCTCCTACAATGAGCAGTTCTTC
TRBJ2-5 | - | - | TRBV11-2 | CASSFSETQYF | TGTGCCAGCAGCTTCTCGGAGACCCAGTACTTC
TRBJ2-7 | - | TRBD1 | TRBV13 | CASRFDREGSYEQYF | TGTGCCAGCAGATTTGACAGGGAAGGGTCCTACGAGCAGTACTTC
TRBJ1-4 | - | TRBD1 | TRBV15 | CATRDRENEKLFF | TGTGCCACCAGGGACAGGGAAAATGAAAAACTGTTTTTT
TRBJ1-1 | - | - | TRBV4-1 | CASSQVLQAIQEAFF | TGCGCCAGCAGCCAAGTGCTTCAGGCTATACAAGAAGCTTTCTTT
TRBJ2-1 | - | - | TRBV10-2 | CASSEPGPNNEQFF | TGCGCCAGCAGTGAGCCTGGACCCAACAATGAGCAGTTCTTC
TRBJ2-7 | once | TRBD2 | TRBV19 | CASSLIGLAGVHEQYF | TGTGCCAGTAGTCTAATCGGACTAGCGGGAGTCCACGAGCAGTACTTC
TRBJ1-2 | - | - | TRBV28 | CASSSFEQIYGYTF | TGTGCCAGCAGTTCCTTTGAACAGATCTATGGCTACACCTTC
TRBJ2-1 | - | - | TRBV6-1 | CASSESSYNEQFF | TGTGCCAGTAGCGAGAGCTCCTACAATGAGCAGTTCTTC
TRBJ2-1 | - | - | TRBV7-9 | CASRVSNEQFF | TGTGCCAGCAGAGTCAGCAATGAGCAGTTCTTC
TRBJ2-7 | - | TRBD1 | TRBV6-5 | CASSYLEGQGLDEQYF | TGTGCCAGCAGTTACCTCGAGGGACAGGGTCTCGACGAGCAGTACTTC
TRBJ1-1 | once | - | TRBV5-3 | CARSLGGGYLGTEAFF | TGTGCCAGAAGCTTGGGAGGGGGTTATTTGGGAACTGAAGCTTTCTTT
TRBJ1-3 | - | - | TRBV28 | CASSPWGGSGNTIYF | TGTGCCAGCAGTCCCTGGGGGGGCTCTGGAAACACCATATATTTT
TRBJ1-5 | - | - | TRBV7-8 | CASSFDRRDSNQPQHF | TGTGCCAGCAGCTTTGACCGACGGGATAGCAATCAGCCCCAGCATTTT
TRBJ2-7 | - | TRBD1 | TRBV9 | CASSDSTGDSSYEQYF | TGTGCCAGCAGCGACTCAACTGGGGACAGCTCCTACGAGCAGTACTTC
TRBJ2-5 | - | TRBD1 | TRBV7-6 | CASSRDRGPQETQYF | TGTGCCAGCAGCAGGGACAGGGGGCCCCAAGAGACCCAGTACTTC
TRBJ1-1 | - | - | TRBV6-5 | CASSLSTSWTEAFF | TGTGCCAGCAGTTTGTCGACGTCGTGGACTGAAGCTTTCTTT
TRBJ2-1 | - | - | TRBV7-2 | CASSLGRGQYNEQFF | TGTGCCAGCAGCTTAGGTCGAGGACAGTACAATGAGCAGTTCTTC
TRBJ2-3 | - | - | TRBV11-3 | CASSSRDTPDTQYF | TGTGCCAGCAGCTCCCGGGACACCCCAGATACGCAGTATTTT
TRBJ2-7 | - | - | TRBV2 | CASSDTYTSYEQYF | TGTGCCAGCAGCGACACGTATACCTCCTACGAGCAGTACTTC
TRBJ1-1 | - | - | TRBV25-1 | CASISLGGPTEAFF | TGTGCCAGCATTTCTCTGGGCGGTCCTACTGAAGCTTTCTTT
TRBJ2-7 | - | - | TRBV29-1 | CSVEDRVKYEQYF | TGCAGCGTTGAAGATAGAGTGAAATACGAGCAGTACTTC
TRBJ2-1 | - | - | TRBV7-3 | CASSLDPGSLNEQFF | TGTGCCAGCAGCTTAGATCCCGGGTCCCTCAATGAGCAGTTCTTC
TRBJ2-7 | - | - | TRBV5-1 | CASSSAAGMAYEQYF | TGCGCCAGCAGCTCCGCGGCAGGCATGGCGTACGAGCAGTACTTC